The rows below give T cell receptor beta chains drawn from one sample of a study of breast tumors, draining lymph nodes, adjacent tissues. TCRdb independently ran MiXCR on the multiplex PCR reads; one entry per CDR3 protein. The sample lists 20,000 to 30,000 distinct CDR3 sequences, approximately 23% occurring once. Sequencing input: breast tumor tissue. The receptor set was obtained from a female donor with breast cancer. Some clones in this sample may be carry-over from other donors' samples. Both conserved end residues are part of each CDR3. A D gene is named only where the DNA matches it firmly. Not all rows give a size; the values are once, few, many and, for expanded clones, a class.

j_gene,v_gene,len,abundance,d_gene,CDR3aa,CDR3nt
TRBJ2-3,TRBV5-6,14,medium-sized,NA,CASSSGPSGDTQYF,TGTGCCAGCAGCTCCGGGCCCTCGGGGGATACGCAGTATTTT
TRBJ2-3,TRBV9,15,many,NA,CASSVVGQTTDTQYF,TGTGCCAGCAGCGTAGTCGGGCAGACGACAGATACGCAGTATTTT
TRBJ2-7,TRBV5-1,14,many,NA,CASSLASPPYEQYF,TGCGCCAGCAGCTTGGCCTCCCCCCCCTACGAGCAGTACTTC
TRBJ2-1,TRBV5-4,17,many,TRBD2,CASSSASGRWSYNEQFF,TGTGCCAGCAGCTCGGCTAGCGGGAGATGGTCCTACAATGAGCAGTTCTTC
TRBJ2-1,TRBV24-1,15,many,NA,CATSGGWHSYNEQFF,TGTGCCACCAGTGGGGGGTGGCACTCCTACAATGAGCAGTTCTTC
TRBJ1-5,TRBV7-2,15,many,NA,CASSLGVGLNQPQHF,TGTGCCAGCAGCCTAGGGGTGGGGCTGAATCAGCCCCAGCATTTT
TRBJ2-5,TRBV7-9,16,many,TRBD1,CASSPREDRPWETQYF,TGTGCCAGCAGCCCACGAGAGGACAGGCCGTGGGAGACCCAGTACTTC
TRBJ2-5,TRBV13,18,many,TRBD2,CASSPLGTSGSGQETQYF,TGTGCCAGCAGCCCCTTAGGGACTAGCGGGAGTGGCCAAGAGACCCAGTACTTC
TRBJ2-3,TRBV30,18,NA,TRBD2,CAWSVPLGRREGTDTQYF,TGTGCCTGGAGTGTACCTCTTGGGAGGCGGGAGGGGACAGATACGCAGTATTTT
TRBJ2-7,TRBV2,13,many,TRBD1,CASSRDRGREQYF,TGTGCCAGCAGTCGGGACAGGGGTCGCGAGCAGTACTTC
TRBJ2-7,TRBV13,17,many,NA,CASSLRFGGTESYEQYF,TGTGCCAGCAGCTTAAGGTTTGGGGGAACGGAATCCTACGAGCAGTACTTC
TRBJ1-3,TRBV19,14,many,NA,CASIPTVSGNTIYF,TGTGCCAGTATCCCAACCGTGTCTGGAAACACCATATATTTT
TRBJ2-7,TRBV27,12,medium-sized,NA,CASSKTGYEQYF,TGTGCCAGCAGTAAAACAGGCTACGAGCAGTACTTC
TRBJ1-4,TRBV11-2,12,many,NA,CASTAQGEKLFF,TGTGCCAGCACCGCACAGGGTGAAAAACTGTTTTTT
TRBJ1-4,TRBV30,14,NA,NA,CAWSGGLGFEKLFF,TGTGCCTGGAGTGGCGGTCTGGGCTTTGAAAAACTGTTTTTT
TRBJ1-1,TRBV7-9,16,few,NA,CASSLYTGMMNTEAFF,TGTGCCAGCAGCTTATATACGGGGATGATGAACACTGAAGCTTTCTTT
TRBJ2-7,TRBV24-1,15,many,NA,CATSDSRGDSYEQYF,TGTGCCACCAGTGATTCGAGGGGGGACTCCTACGAGCAGTACTTC
TRBJ2-7,TRBV2,13,NA,TRBD2,CASSGTSWGWQYF,TGTGCCAGCAGCGGGACTAGCTGGGGGTGGCAGTACTTC
TRBJ1-3,TRBV20-1,14,NA,NA,CSALDRVSGNTIYF,TGCAGTGCCCTTGACCGAGTCTCTGGAAACACCATATATTTT
TRBJ2-7,TRBV20-1,14,many,NA,CSVTSGGSVYEQYF,TGCAGTGTAACCTCGGGGGGCTCCGTCTACGAGCAGTACTTC
TRBJ2-2,TRBV30,16,many,TRBD2,CAWSARGLAFTGELFF,TGTGCCTGGAGTGCCAGGGGACTAGCGTTTACCGGGGAGCTGTTTTTT
TRBJ2-7,TRBV2,15,many,NA,CASSASGTLNYEQYF,TGTGCCAGCAGTGCTTCGGGGACACTAAACTACGAGCAGTACTTC
TRBJ2-5,TRBV5-4,15,medium-sized,NA,CASSKVGGLRETQYF,TGTGCCAGCAGCAAGGTGGGGGGCCTGAGGGAGACCCAGTACTTC
TRBJ2-7,TRBV24-1,15,many,TRBD1,CATSDVRDRGSEQYF,TGTGCCACCAGTGATGTCCGGGACAGGGGCTCCGAGCAGTACTTC
TRBJ2-1,TRBV20-1,11,many,NA,CSARGLTEQFF,TGCAGTGCTAGAGGGCTTACAGAGCAGTTCTTC
TRBJ2-6,TRBV6-2/TRBV6-3,17,many,TRBD1,CATRQGAFSVGANVLTF,TGTGCCACAAGACAGGGGGCTTTTTCGGTTGGGGCCAACGTCCTGACTTTC
TRBJ2-5,TRBV20-1,17,many,NA,CSARGILRDLIQETQYF,TGCAGTGCTAGGGGGATTTTGAGGGACCTAATCCAAGAGACCCAGTACTTC
TRBJ2-2,TRBV30,15,many,NA,CAWSSKMEDTGELFF,TGTGCCTGGAGTTCAAAGATGGAGGATACCGGGGAGCTGTTTTTT
TRBJ2-2,TRBV5-5,12,many,NA,CASSIMSGELFF,TGTGCCAGCAGCATAATGTCCGGGGAGCTGTTTTTT
TRBJ2-1,TRBV20-1,14,many,TRBD2,CSASTSGLYNEQFF,TGCAGTGCGTCAACTAGCGGGCTCTACAATGAGCAGTTCTTC
TRBJ2-5,TRBV3-1,15,many,NA,CASSQSWSGSETQYF,TGTGCCAGCAGCCAGTCTTGGTCGGGATCTGAGACCCAGTACTTC
TRBJ2-5,TRBV28,14,many,NA,CASSLIAGRETQYF,TGTGCCAGCAGTTTAATCGCAGGGCGAGAGACCCAGTACTTC
TRBJ2-7,TRBV5-1,14,many,NA,CASSLDLARYEQYF,TGCGCCAGCAGCTTGGACCTAGCCAGGTACGAGCAGTACTTC
TRBJ1-6,TRBV20-1,14,many,TRBD1,CSARKARGSSPLHF,TGCAGTGCTAGAAAGGCCAGGGGGAGTTCACCCCTCCACTTT
TRBJ2-1,TRBV30,14,many,TRBD1,CAWSLGTAYNEQFF,TGTGCCTGGAGTCTTGGGACAGCCTACAATGAGCAGTTCTTC
TRBJ2-7,TRBV5-6,16,many,TRBD2,CASSFAGTSEQGEQYF,TGTGCCAGCAGCTTTGCCGGGACTAGCGAACAAGGCGAGCAGTACTTC
TRBJ2-1,TRBV20-1,13,NA,TRBD2,CSARGLAGNEQFF,TGCAGTGCTAGGGGACTAGCGGGCAATGAGCAGTTCTTC
TRBJ1-4,TRBV15,16,many,NA,CATSRDLEPTNEKLFF,TGTGCCACCAGCAGAGATCTAGAACCAACTAATGAAAAACTGTTTTTT
TRBJ2-7,TRBV6-1,16,NA,TRBD2,CASRPGLAGGLGGQYF,TGTGCCAGCAGGCCCGGACTAGCGGGGGGGTTGGGGGGGCAGTACTTC
TRBJ2-3,TRBV24-1,16,many,TRBD1,CATSDPGGRLTDTQYF,TGTGCCACCAGTGACCCAGGGGGCCGCCTCACAGATACGCAGTATTTT
TRBJ2-2,TRBV27,16,many,TRBD2,CASTLRTSGSGGELFF,TGTGCCAGCACCCTTCGGACTAGCGGGAGCGGTGGGGAGCTGTTTTTT
TRBJ2-7,TRBV7-9,15,many,TRBD1,CASSLMGQGAYEQYF,TGTGCCAGCAGCTTGATGGGACAGGGGGCCTACGAGCAGTACTTC
TRBJ1-6,TRBV4-1,16,medium-sized,TRBD1,CASSQAQGASNSPLHF,TGCGCCAGCAGCCAAGCCCAGGGGGCTTCGAATTCACCCCTCCACTTT
TRBJ2-5,TRBV25-1,14,many,NA,CASSGDTYRETQYF,TGTGCCAGCAGTGGGGACACTTATCGGGAGACCCAGTACTTC
TRBJ2-3,TRBV15,14,many,NA,CATSRGALTDTQYF,TGTGCCACCAGCAGAGGGGCTTTGACAGATACGCAGTATTTT
TRBJ2-1,TRBV6-1,14,many,NA,CASSEVHSRDEQFF,TGTGCCAGCAGTGAAGTCCACTCAAGGGATGAGCAGTTCTTC
TRBJ1-2,TRBV2,16,many,NA,CASSEGEQGPVYGYTF,TGTGCCAGCAGTGAAGGGGAGCAGGGCCCCGTCTATGGCTACACCTTC
TRBJ1-1,TRBV20-1,13,NA,NA,CSVAPEPNTEAFF,TGCAGTGTTGCTCCGGAGCCGAACACTGAAGCTTTCTTT
TRBJ2-6,TRBV5-6,15,many,NA,CASSFFRDGANVLTF,TGTGCCAGCAGCTTCTTCAGGGATGGGGCCAACGTCCTGACTTTC
TRBJ1-2,TRBV4-1,14,many,TRBD1,CASSLDRGDYGYTF,TGCGCCAGCAGCCTGGACAGGGGTGACTATGGCTACACCTTC
TRBJ2-1,TRBV11-3,13,many,TRBD2,CASSLGLVSEQFF,TGTGCCAGCAGCCTGGGACTAGTCTCTGAGCAGTTCTTC
TRBJ2-3,TRBV20-1,17,NA,TRBD2,CSARGTSGRWGTDTQYF,TGCAGTGCTAGAGGGACTAGCGGGAGGTGGGGCACAGATACGCAGTATTTT
TRBJ2-7,TRBV18,16,NA,NA,CASSKSSGESSYEQYF,TGTGCCAGCTCAAAGTCAAGTGGGGAGAGCTCCTACGAGCAGTACTTC
TRBJ2-3,TRBV30,13,NA,NA,CAWMVSSTDTQYF,TGTGCCTGGATGGTTTCGAGCACAGATACGCAGTATTTT